This T cell receptor (beta chain) was captured by sequencing in a study of blood T cells in healthy people across ages (dated by TCRdb to between 2015 and 2016). Study-wide context: In model experiments, template switching captured about one uniquely barcoded TCR beta cDNA molecule for every two T cells. To track age-related changes in TCR beta repertoire diversity, the study relied on deep sequencing normalized with unique cDNA molecular identifiers. Four age groups were formed from the donors: young (average roughly 16 years), middle-aged (just under 40), aged (about 62) and long-lived (around 82). To avoid experimental bias, donors of different ages were spread randomly across the sequencing lanes. Using the same blood draw, the study looked at two additional independent replicas of 1 million unique cDNA reads for two donors, one aged 18 to 30 and the other aged 80 or older.

There are a few counts of this clonotype. No antigen is known for it. Within one base of it there is no much larger clone, and no base qualities were kept. Systemically healthy Caucasian individuals from Russia, around 39 in total and aged roughly 6 to 100 years, were included as donors. Approximately 9 milliliters of peripheral blood were collected from each donor into EDTA-treated Vacutainer tubes. Ficoll-Paque density-gradient centrifugation was used to isolate PBMCs, with at least 7 million per sample. Total RNA, at least 6 micrograms per sample, was extracted from PBMCs with Trizol reagent. For every donor, flow cytometry on a PBMC aliquot measured the percentage of naive CD45RAhigh/CD27high T cells. Results the study describes overall, beyond this receptor: The CMV infection status of donors was not known, potentially confounding age-related changes in expanded clonotypes. Estimates of total diversity from one million sequenced T cells were regarded as lower bounds and underestimates. Observed TCR beta diversity per million T cells fell roughly linearly with age, and a significant reduction was already apparent by age roughly 40. A strong correlation was found between observed TCR beta diversity and the percentage of naive T cells measured by flow cytometry. The long-lived group showed more naive CD4+ T cells, fewer expanded clones and increased TCR diversity than the aged group, suggesting age selection. Conclusive comparison of naive and antigen-experienced compartments was prevented by the profiling of bulk unsorted PBMCs.

The germline V gene supplies CDR1 LGHNA and CDR2 YSLEER. The CDR3 runs 12 residues from the cysteine to the phenylalanine. Here the CDR3 DNA is all that survives: 36 bases in frame from base 1. V is pared back by 2 bases and J by 10 bases, with 8 bases lying between the germline termini. The receptor library was made with 5' RACE. The instrument was an Illumina HiSeq 2500. A second PCR of about 6 to 11 cycles was run with a J-beta primer mix and a sample-barcoded 5' primer. A unique molecular identifier was introduced onto each TCR beta cDNA molecule by a template-switch 5' adaptor carrying 12 random nucleotides. Each sample yielded at least 3 million CDR3-containing paired-end reads. The Mint cDNA synthesis kit, primed by a TRBC-specific oligonucleotide, was used to synthesize first-strand cDNA from all RNA. All cDNA was treated with uracil-DNA glycosylase and then went through a first 18-cycle PCR with the universal primers M1SS and BC2_uni_R. The study's processing was this. For normalization, 1 million high-quality reads, each with a distinct molecular identifier, were randomly selected from each sample. Instead of being binned into consensus sequences, reads with shared molecular identifiers were discarded. MiTCR, run with a Q25 quality threshold and the strictest error-elimination algorithm, handled CDR3 identification, clonotype clustering and error correction. Lower-bound total TCR beta diversity was estimated with a nonparametric unseen species model using Euler transformation. The raw public data were reprocessed by TCRdb itself: fastp quality trimming at Q25, MiXCR clonotype calling, in-frame beta chains only. All rows with the same CDR3 protein become a single entry with the most common DNA and genes. The V and J calls shown here were made by TCRdb, not taken from the authors' results. Across this sample there are about a million distinct CDR3 sequences, with 45% to 60% seen only once. The ten largest clones capture about 21% of the sample.

Sample: blood. The V and J genes are TRBV4-3 and TRBJ1-4; the D gene is perhaps TRBD1, on 6 matching bases. The clonotype originates from a woman aged 55-69 years in good health. For the CDR3, the sequence is CASSQRGRKLFF. In nucleotide form, the sequence is TGCGCCAGCAGCCAAAGGGGGAGAAAACTGTTTTTT.